One and the same sample provided the 19 T cell receptor beta chains below, sequenced in a study of blood T cell repertoires in COVID-19. The data were produced by immunoSEQ multiplex PCR, yet TCRdb's version contains in-frame clones alone and is incomplete. The sample holds about 64,000 clones, roughly 85% seen once. Sequences were obtained from peripheral blood. The origin of the receptors is a man aged 35 to 55 with acute or convalescent COVID-19.

V and J are TRBV6-5 and TRBJ1-2, with 7 bases identical to TRBD1. CDR1 is MNHEY and CDR2 is SVGAGI in the germline V gene. The CDR3 has 15 amino acids. V dropped 4 bases and J dropped 0; count of bases not matched to a gene: 5. In DNA form, the CDR3 reads TGTGCCAGCAGTTCCCCGGGACAGACTAACTATGGCTACACCTTC. Translated, it gives CASSSPGQTNYGYTF.

The chain recombines TRBV5-1 with TRBJ1-1; D is perhaps TRBD1 (5 bases). Germline assignment: CDR1 SGHRS and CDR2 YFSETQ. CDR3 length: 14 amino acids. V lost 0 bases to trimming and J lost 4 bases, with 10 bases between them. This chain's CDR3 is CASSLDRGGTEAFF. As DNA, the CDR3 is TGCGCCAGCAGCTTGGATCGCGGGGGCACTGAAGCTTTCTTT.

This chain joins TRBV27 and TRBJ1-5, with a tentative D call TRBD1 (6 bases). The CDR3 is made up of 16 amino acids. Germline V gives CDR1 MNHEY, CDR2 SMNVEV (reference sequence). Trimming removed 5 bases at V and 0 bases at J, with 14 bases between. CDR3 in DNA: TGTGCCAGCAGTATGACCGGGACACTTAGCAATCAGCCCCAGCATTTT. Residues: CASSMTGTLSNQPQHF.

This clone was seen a few times. The chain has TRBV4-1 and TRBJ1-2; TRBD1 agrees at 7 bases. CDR1 and CDR2 (germline): MGHRA, YSYEKL. The junction had 3 bases not matched to a gene; V was cut back by 4 bases and J by 4 bases. This CDR3 is 13 amino acids long. In nucleotides, the CDR3 is TGCGCCAGCAGCCCAGGGGGACTCTATGGCTACACCTTC. This codes for CASSPGGLYGYTF.

This chain joins TRBV6-5 and TRBJ2-2; 7 bases are shared with TRBD1. The ends lost 11 bases at V and 2 bases at J; junction bases unmatched: 5. Germline CDR1 reads MNHEY; CDR2 reads SVGAGI. This CDR3 has 13 amino acids. The CDR3 spells CAANRGNTGELFF. In DNA, the CDR3 is TGTGCCGCCAACAGGGGTAACACCGGGGAGCTGTTTTTT.

The chain links TRBV30 to TRBJ1-5; tentative D call: TRBD1 (6 bases). V lost 1 base to trimming and J lost 5 bases, with 15 bases between them. Germline V gene sequence: CDR1 GTSNPN, CDR2 SVGIG (reference sequence). The CDR3 is made up of 15 amino acids. The CDR3 region is CAWSDDGGAYQPQHF. For the CDR3, the DNA is TGTGCCTGGAGTGACGACGGGGGGGCGTATCAGCCCCAGCATTTT.

This clone was seen only once. J is TRBJ1-2 and V is TRBV12-3 or TRBV12-4, with 7 nucleotides matching TRBD1. This CDR3 is built from 13 residues. Trimming at V came to 6 bases and at J to 14 bases, leaving 15 bases not matched to a gene. The CDR3 sequence is CASRPGDRNRRTF. For the CDR3, the DNA is TGTGCCAGCAGACCCGGGGACAGAAACCGGAGGACCTTC.

This sequence joins TRBV18 and TRBJ2-4; D might be TRBD1 (6 bases). Trimming left V 3 bases short and J 8 bases short, with 23 bases between. CDR3 length: 17 amino acids. CDR1 is KGHSH and CDR2 is LQKENI in the germline V gene. The CDR3: CASSPSRGHEARDIQYF. In nucleotides, the CDR3 is TGTGCCAGCTCACCCTCCCGGGGACATGAGGCGCGGGACATTCAGTACTTC.

This chain's CDR3 is CACGRDYGYTF. The CDR3 region has the DNA TGTGCCTGCGGGCGGGACTATGGCTACACCTTC. This chain uses TRBV30 with TRBJ1-2; no definite D call. Per the germline V gene, CDR1 is GTSNPN and CDR2 is SVGIG (reference sequence). Trimming shortened V by 6 bases and J by 3 bases, and 8 bases separated the two germline ends. This CDR3 comprises 11 residues.

The V gene is TRBV19, the J gene TRBJ1-5, with 7 bases lining up with TRBD1. V shed 3 bases, J shed 3 bases, and the junction held 5 bases outside the gene matches. The CDR3 runs 15 residues. Germline CDR1 reads LNHDA; CDR2 reads SQIVND (reference sequence). CDR3 in DNA: TGTGCCAGTAGTATGACAGGGCAGGTCAATCAGCCCCAGCATTTT. Its protein product is CASSMTGQVNQPQHF.

The genes are TRBV5-6 and TRBJ2-3; 9 bases match TRBD2. CDR1 is SGHDT, CDR2 YYEEEE, per germline. This CDR3 spans 16 amino acids. J gave up 0 bases and V 2 bases, and 4 bases lay outside the gene matches. CDR3 DNA: TGTGCCAGCAGCTTTCTAGCGGGGATTAGCACAGATACGCAGTATTTT. This translates into CASSFLAGISTDTQYF. The whole variable domain, filled in from reference TRBV5-6 and TRBJ2-3, reads DAGVTQSPTHLIKTRGQQVTLRCSPKSGHDTVSWYQQALGQGPQFIFQYYEEEERQRGNFPDRFSGHQFPNYSSELNVNALLLGDSALYLCASSFLAGISTDTQYFGPGTRLTVL.

The chain combines TRBV5-4 with TRBJ1-1; D is perhaps TRBD1 (6 bases). In germline, CDR1 is SGHNT, CDR2 YYREEE (reference sequence). V lost 0 bases and J 6 bases, leaving 15 bases between the germline ends. The CDR3 covers 15 residues. CDR3 in amino acids: CASSLAGARGSEAFF. CDR3 in DNA: TGTGCCAGCAGCTTGGCAGGGGCGAGGGGGTCTGAAGCTTTCTTT.

V usage is TRBV2 and J usage is TRBJ1-6; TRBD1 might be the D (5 bases). CDR3 length: 16 residues. The ends were cut back, 3 bases at V and 0 bases at J, with 9 bases in the middle. The germline CDR1 and CDR2 sequences are SNHLY and FYNNEI. As DNA, the CDR3 is TGTGCCAGCAGTGAGGACACAAGCTCCTATAATTCACCCCTCCACTTT. Encoded protein: CASSEDTSSYNSPLHF.

This chain connects TRBV11-2 to TRBJ1-6, with 9 bases identical to TRBD1. Germline CDR1 and CDR2: SGHAT and FQNNGV. The CDR3 totals 15 residues. Trimming took 2 bases from V and 10 from J; bases not matched to a gene: 6. Written as DNA, the CDR3 is TGTGCCAGCAGCTTATGGGGACAGGGAGGGTCACCCCTCCACTTT. This sequence encodes CASSLWGQGGSPLHF.

In DNA, the CDR3 is TGTGCCAGCGGCATGGGCGGGGACTCCTACAATGAGCAGTTCTTC. This encodes CASGMGGDSYNEQFF. V usage is TRBV28 and J usage is TRBJ2-1, with a weak D call TRBD2 (6 bases). CDR1 is MDHEN, CDR2 SYDVKM, per germline. Trimming stripped 8 bases from V and 0 bases from J, with 14 bases between. This CDR3 has 15 amino acids.

This clone was seen once. The chain links TRBV4-1 to TRBJ1-1, with D tentatively TRBD1 (5 bases). Germline CDR1 MGHRA, CDR2 YSYEKL. This CDR3 contains 14 residues. The V end lost 3 bases, the J end lost 1 base, and 9 bases lay between the germline ends. The CDR3 region is CASSHQGPNTEAFF. The CDR3 DNA reads TGCGCCAGCAGCCACCAGGGCCCGAACACTGAAGCTTTCTTT.

CDR3 DNA sequence: TGTGCCATCAGTGAATCGACTAGCGGGGGGGCCCCCGATACGCAGTATTTT. This gives the protein CAISESTSGGAPDTQYF. The chain links TRBV10-3 to TRBJ2-3; TRBD2 matches 14 bases. After removal of 3 bases from V and 6 bases from J, the junction contained 8 bases not matched to a gene. The germline V gene has CDR1 ENHRY and CDR2 SYGVKD. The CDR3 spans 17 residues.

J is TRBJ2-7 and V is TRBV7-2, with 7 bases identical to TRBD2. CDR1 is SGHTA and CDR2 is FQGNSA in the germline V gene. This CDR3 is 18 amino acids long. Trimming removed 5 bases from V and 0 bases from J; junction bases left unmatched: 16. The CDR3 is CASSLSTSAHFSSYEQYF. For the CDR3, the DNA is TGTGCCAGCAGCCTCTCCACTAGCGCGCACTTTAGCTCCTACGAGCAGTACTTC.

V gene TRBV27 combines with J gene TRBJ2-7; TRBD2 might be the D (7 bases). There are 14 residues in the CDR3. The V and J ends lost 2 bases and 3 bases respectively, with 11 bases between them. CDR1 is MNHEY and CDR2 is SMNVEV in the germline V gene (reference sequence). The CDR3 here is CASSLAGANYEQYF. The CDR3 DNA sequence: TGTGCCAGCAGTTTAGCGGGGGCCAACTACGAGCAGTACTTC.